This is a list of T cell receptor beta chains from one sample in a study of a mutant IDH1 vaccine in newly diagnosed glioma. Assay: immunoSEQ multiplex PCR; the TCRdb copy retains only in-frame clones and omits some. The sample contains about 24,000 clones, 90% to 95% of which appear only once. The sample in question was PBMCs, obtained from a glioma patient treated with radiotherapy, temozolomide or both. Every receptor here comes from a man between 25 and 39 years old with glioma. Both conserved end residues are part of each CDR3. A D gene is named only where the DNA matches it firmly. Size tells how often a clone was seen (once, few, many) or the class of an expanded clone, and some rows leave it out.

V	J	size	D	CDR3	DNA
TRBV29-1	TRBJ2-7	once	TRBD2	CSVDPSGRVGDEQYF	TGCAGCGTTGATCCCAGCGGGAGGGTTGGGGACGAGCAGTACTTC
TRBV27	TRBJ2-7	-	TRBD2	CASSPGVAGALFSYEQYF	TGTGCCAGCAGTCCCGGGGTAGCGGGAGCATTATTCTCCTACGAGCAGTACTTC
TRBV4-1	TRBJ2-6	-	-	CASSQVAPSGANVLTF	TGCGCCAGCAGCCAAGTAGCACCCTCTGGGGCCAACGTCCTGACTTTC
TRBV25-1	TRBJ1-1	-	-	CASSEPGMSNTEAFF	TGTGCCAGCAGTGAACCGGGCATGTCGAACACTGAAGCTTTCTTT
TRBV6-1	TRBJ2-1	-	-	CASSGDHRGDNEQFF	TGTGCCAGCAGTGGAGACCACCGTGGAGACAATGAGCAGTTCTTC
TRBV28	TRBJ2-4	-	-	CASRGESDLAKNIQYF	TGTGCCAGCAGGGGGGAGTCCGACCTAGCCAAAAACATTCAGTACTTC
TRBV5-1	TRBJ1-1	once	-	CASSLAGEMNTEAFF	TGCGCCAGCAGCTTGGCGGGGGAGATGAACACTGAAGCTTTCTTT
TRBV5-1	TRBJ2-1	-	-	CASSRDNEQFF	TGCGCCAGCAGCCGGGACAATGAGCAGTTCTTC
TRBV5-6	TRBJ1-2	-	-	CASSSGTYGYTF	TGTGCCAGCAGCTCCGGGACCTATGGCTACACCTTC
TRBV19	TRBJ2-7	-	TRBD1	CASTRTGRSYEQYF	TGTGCCAGTACCCGGACAGGGCGCTCCTACGAGCAGTACTTC
TRBV2	TRBJ1-4	-	-	CASKESPWEKLFF	TGTGCCAGCAAAGAGTCGCCCTGGGAAAAACTGTTTTTT
TRBV6-1	TRBJ2-7	once	-	CASSDEASSYEQYF	TGTGCCAGCAGTGATGAAGCTAGCTCCTACGAGCAGTACTTC
TRBV7-2	TRBJ2-7	-	-	CASRDARGRDEQYF	TGTGCCAGCAGGGACGCCAGGGGTAGGGACGAGCAGTACTTC
TRBV12-5	TRBJ1-1	-	-	CASGLVRQWNTEAFF	TGTGCTAGTGGTTTGGTACGGCAGTGGAACACTGAAGCTTTCTTT
TRBV6-5	TRBJ2-3	-	-	CASSYSSSDITDTQYF	TGTGCCAGCAGTTACTCGTCTAGCGACATCACAGATACGCAGTATTTT
TRBV27	TRBJ2-4	-	TRBD2	CASTEGGSHIQYF	TGTGCCAGCACCGAGGGAGGGTCGCACATTCAGTACTTC
TRBV5-4	TRBJ2-5	-	-	CASSLAGETQYF	TGTGCCAGCAGCTTGGCCGGAGAGACCCAGTACTTC
TRBV5-6	TRBJ1-1	-	-	CASSPPGVTVEAFF	TGTGCCAGTAGCCCCCCGGGTGTGACGGTCGAAGCTTTCTTT
TRBV6-5	TRBJ1-2	-	-	CASSYSFSSYGYTF	TGTGCCAGCAGTTACTCTTTCAGTTCCTATGGCTACACCTTC
TRBV13	TRBJ2-5	once	TRBD1	CASSSPGQGETQYF	TGTGCCAGCAGCTCTCCGGGACAGGGAGAGACCCAGTACTTC
TRBV7-9	TRBJ1-2	once	-	CASSLAGTPANYGYTF	TGTGCCAGCAGCTTAGCCGGGACACCCGCTAACTATGGCTACACCTTC
TRBV2	TRBJ1-1	-	-	CASSARSVILNTEAFF	TGTGCCAGCAGTGCCCGCAGTGTTATCTTGAACACTGAAGCTTTCTTT
TRBV2	TRBJ1-6	-	-	CASFTLNGNSPLHF	TGTGCCAGCTTCACTCTAAACGGGAATTCACCCCTCCACTTT
TRBV5-1	TRBJ2-7	-	-	CASSLGSDPFEQYF	TGCGCCAGCAGCTTGGGAAGCGATCCCTTCGAGCAGTACTTC
TRBV6-4	TRBJ1-1	-	-	CASSYLRGTEAFF	TGTGCCAGCAGTTACCTTCGGGGAACTGAAGCTTTCTTT
TRBV19	TRBJ2-3	once	-	CASSIWDTSTDTQYF	TGTGCCAGTAGTATTTGGGATACTAGCACAGATACGCAGTATTTT
TRBV18	TRBJ2-7	once	-	CASSLVSYEQYF	TGTGCCAGCTCACTAGTCTCCTACGAGCAGTACTTC
TRBV5-1	TRBJ2-2	-	TRBD1	CASSVGQGSTGELFF	TGCGCCAGCAGCGTTGGACAGGGGAGCACCGGGGAGCTGTTTTTT
TRBV7-9	TRBJ1-3	-	-	CASSLGSGNTIYF	TGTGCCAGCAGCTTGGGGTCTGGAAACACCATATATTTT
TRBV29-1	TRBJ2-3	-	-	CSVAYRDSSTDTQYF	TGCAGCGTTGCCTACAGGGACTCTAGCACAGATACGCAGTATTTT
TRBV28	TRBJ2-3	-	TRBD1	CASSNDREIDTQYF	TGTGCCAGCAGTAACGACAGGGAGATAGATACGCAGTATTTT
TRBV7-9	TRBJ2-1	-	TRBD2	CASSLELAGVYNEQFF	TGTGCCAGCAGCTTAGAATTAGCGGGAGTATACAATGAGCAGTTCTTC
TRBV27	TRBJ1-1	-	-	CASLGGWRTEAFF	TGTGCCAGCTTGGGGGGCTGGAGGACTGAAGCTTTCTTT
TRBV15	TRBJ2-1	few	-	CATSRDSIGEQFF	TGTGCCACCAGCAGAGATAGCATAGGTGAGCAGTTCTTC
TRBV6-5	TRBJ1-1	-	-	CASSYLPGGLNTEAFF	TGTGCCAGCAGTTACCTCCCGGGAGGGCTGAACACTGAAGCTTTCTTT
TRBV28	TRBJ2-7	-	-	CASSFEQGAYEQYF	TGTGCCAGCAGTTTTGAACAGGGCGCCTACGAGCAGTACTTC
TRBV6-1	TRBJ2-7	-	-	CASSEGDFGAEQYF	TGTGCCAGCAGTGAGGGGGACTTCGGGGCCGAGCAGTACTTC
TRBV14	TRBJ2-6	-	-	CASSLPGANVLTF	TGTGCCAGCAGTTTACCTGGGGCCAACGTCCTGACTTTC
TRBV5-1	TRBJ2-5	-	TRBD2	CASSLMLAGEGETQYF	TGCGCCAGCAGCTTGATGCTAGCGGGAGAAGGGGAGACCCAGTACTTC
TRBV5-6	TRBJ1-1	-	-	CASSLFGQIEAFF	TGTGCCAGCAGCTTGTTCGGACAGATTGAAGCTTTCTTT
TRBV5-1	TRBJ2-1	-	-	CASSRDALGSYNEQFF	TGCGCCAGCAGCCGTGATGCCCTTGGGTCCTACAATGAGCAGTTCTTC
TRBV2	TRBJ1-1	-	-	CASTRDGEAFF	TGTGCCAGCACCCGGGACGGTGAAGCTTTCTTT
TRBV30	TRBJ2-7	-	TRBD2	CAWSASGTSLWEQYF	TGTGCCTGGAGTGCCTCCGGGACTAGTCTGTGGGAGCAGTACTTC